A selection of T cell receptor beta chains follows, all from one sample in a study of blood T cells in healthy people across ages. TCRdb reprocessed the 5' RACE reads via MiXCR and lists one record per CDR3 protein. The data hold 590,000 or so distinct CDR3 sequences, with approximately 30% observed a single time. Sequencing input: blood. Source of these receptors: a woman older than 75 in good health. CDR3s include the opening cysteine and the closing phenylalanine or tryptophan. Fields, in order: V gene, J gene, CDR3 length, clone size, CDR3 protein. A row's size may be missing; if present it is once, few, many or a size class.

TRBV6-5,TRBJ2-7,13,.,CASSSSTPYEQYF
TRBV20-1,TRBJ1-2,10,.,CSASYRLSTF
TRBV6-5,TRBJ1-1,16,.,CASSYRGQVVNTEAFF
TRBV5-1,TRBJ1-1,13,many,CASSFEGITEAFF
TRBV7-9,TRBJ2-5,14,many,CASSLARGIETQYF
TRBV27,TRBJ1-3,16,.,CASSPNRGLSGNTIYF
TRBV29-1,TRBJ1-5,12,many,CSVGGKDQPQHF
TRBV20-1,TRBJ2-4,13,.,CSAGQSGLYIQYF
TRBV20-1,TRBJ2-7,14,many,CSAYATGSSYEQYF
TRBV18,TRBJ2-2,15,.,CASSLSTGAAGELFF
TRBV20-1,TRBJ1-1,13,few,CSARVRPKTEAFF
TRBV7-7,TRBJ2-3,14,many,CASSLGTETDTQYF
TRBV19,TRBJ1-2,13,.,CASNNLGEYGYTF
TRBV7-9,TRBJ1-3,16,.,CASSLAGGNSGNTIYF
TRBV10-3,TRBJ2-5,15,many,CAISTGTGGRKTQYF
TRBV7-2,TRBJ1-2,15,few,CASSPSGTANYGYTF
TRBV6-6,TRBJ1-5,15,.,CASSYDRGSSKPQHF
TRBV15,TRBJ2-3,16,many,CATSRDLGGATDTQYF
TRBV20-1,TRBJ1-1,13,many,CSAQGEVNTEAFF
TRBV7-2,TRBJ1-2,14,many,CASSLVEGIYGYTF
TRBV6-5,TRBJ1-1,14,few,CASRYGQLNTEAFF
TRBV7-2,TRBJ2-1,16,.,CASSRAPAGGPIEQFF
TRBV3-1,TRBJ1-2,14,many,CASSQEGNTDGYTF
TRBV18,TRBJ1-1,12,.,CASSRAGTEAFF
TRBV12-3/TRBV12-4,TRBJ1-2,15,few,CASTRRYRGRGGYTF
TRBV27,TRBJ2-2,15,.,CASTGGGMNTGELFF
TRBV5-6,TRBJ2-1,15,many,CASSLDRGNYNEQFF
TRBV7-2,TRBJ2-7,15,once,CASSWSDRGSYEQYF
TRBV18,TRBJ2-4,16,.,CASSLDTGLAKNIQYF
TRBV7-2,TRBJ1-5,15,many,CASSFRGDDGQPQHF
TRBV5-1,TRBJ2-7,14,many,CASSQTGKGYEQYF
TRBV4-2,TRBJ1-2,19,.,CASSQGPGGLAVIWYGYTF
TRBV6-6,TRBJ1-2,16,few,CASRPGTGRRNYGYTF
TRBV12-3/TRBV12-4,TRBJ2-5,15,.,CASSLYAGGQETQYF
TRBV6-5,TRBJ2-7,15,many,CASRVQGKHSYEQYF
TRBV2,TRBJ2-7,14,.,CASTSGTGGYEQYF
TRBV3-1,TRBJ1-5,12,many,CASSLGQKPQHF
TRBV9,TRBJ2-2,13,few,CASKALNTGELFF
TRBV12-3/TRBV12-4,TRBJ1-5,13,.,CASSPLPGQPQHF
TRBV9,TRBJ1-2,15,few,CASSVAPAGAQDYTF
TRBV7-8,TRBJ2-3,15,.,CAGSRGPGWADTQYF
TRBV6-6,TRBJ1-2,12,many,CASRLGEYGYTF
TRBV20-1,TRBJ1-1,16,.,CSAQKLLGGSDPEAFF
TRBV30,TRBJ2-5,12,few,CAWSRGRETQYF
TRBV5-5,TRBJ1-1,12,many,CASSPFGAEAFF
TRBV20-1,TRBJ2-3,16,few,CSARGASGGTTDTQYF
TRBV7-2,TRBJ2-5,16,many,CASSLSVGGGQETQYF
TRBV7-3,TRBJ1-1,17,few,CASSPQDRGRRNTEAFF
TRBV12-5,TRBJ1-1,19,many,CASGSLLPGHSNRRTEAFF
TRBV5-1,TRBJ2-1,15,few,CASSLASRAYNEQFF
TRBV27,TRBJ2-3,15,.,CASSLGLAGKDTQYF
TRBV2,TRBJ2-7,16,many,CASSESLRHVGYEQYF
TRBV24-1,TRBJ2-3,16,many,CATSDPGHTSTDTQYF
TRBV7-2,TRBJ2-1,15,many,CASSLRQGGYDEQFF
TRBV14,TRBJ2-1,14,.,CASSQDWVGNEQFF
TRBV15,TRBJ2-7,14,.,CATSRAGQGIEQYF
TRBV7-6,TRBJ2-3,14,.,CASTRQGGKDTQYF
TRBV11-3,TRBJ2-3,16,many,CASSHSRGIRTDTQYF